This record concerns one T cell receptor (beta chain) sequence. Germline values: CDR1 MGHDK, CDR2 SYGVNS. The V and J ends lost 4 bases and 3 bases, in that order; junction bases with no gene match: 12. The CDR3 covers 17 residues. The age range of participants was 18 to 89 years, with residence in about 25 US areas. Recovery meant two consecutive negative NP/OP PCR tests, professional clearance, or resolved symptoms. These data are taken from a study of blood T cell repertoires in COVID-19. In the authors' workflow: Estimates of nucleated cell counts were drawn from the amplification of reference gene primers. Using immunoSEQ multiplex PCR, the repertoire was profiled, and TCRdb retains in-frame clones only, with some absent. For V, J and clone size, that table is used; D and trimming come from the DNA. The sample records about 320,000 clones, 87% being singletons.

V and J are TRBV25-1 and TRBJ1-2; 9 bases match TRBD1. The sequenced sample consisted of PBMCs or T cells enriched from blood (not recorded which). This sequence originates from a woman younger than 30 who had recovered from COVID-19. The CDR3 DNA sequence: TGTGCCAGCAGTGTATATTCGGGGGACAGGGAGTACTATGGCTACACCTTC. Encoded protein: CASSVYSGDREYYGYTF.